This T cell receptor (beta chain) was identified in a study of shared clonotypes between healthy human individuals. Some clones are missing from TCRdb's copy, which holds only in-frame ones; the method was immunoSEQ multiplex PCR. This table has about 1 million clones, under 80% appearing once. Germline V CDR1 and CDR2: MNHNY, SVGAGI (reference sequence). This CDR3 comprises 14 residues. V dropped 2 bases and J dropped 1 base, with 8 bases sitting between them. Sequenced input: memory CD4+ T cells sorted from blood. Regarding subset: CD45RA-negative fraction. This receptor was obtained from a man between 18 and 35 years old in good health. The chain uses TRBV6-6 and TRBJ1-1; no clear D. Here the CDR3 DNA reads TGTGCCAGCAGTTACCCAGAGAAGAACACTGAAGCTTTCTTT. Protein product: CASSYPEKNTEAFF.